This T cell receptor (beta chain) comes out of a study of T-cell memory formation after mild COVID-19. About the research overall: In these data, TCR clusters were largely donor specific. Regarding the study as a whole: Some clones that responded were present in memory (sampled pre-infection), which suggests cross-reactive memory joined. Shrinking CD4+ clones resided mostly in CM and EM, and CD8+ ones in EMRA.

As regards this clonotype: Antigen specificity is unknown.

TCRdb re-called the 5' RACE reads through MiXCR, storing one row per CDR3 protein. The repertoire holds 200,000 to 300,000 distinct CDR3 sequences, with less than 20% as singletons. This clonotype was obtained from an adult woman who had mild COVID-19 (a few samples of this study predate the infection). Cell type and time point are not known. Material for sequencing was PBMCs or a T cell subset sorted from them (not recorded which).

CDR3 amino acids: CASALREAYEQYF. CDR3 coding DNA: TGTGCCAGCGCCTTGCGGGAGGCCTACGAGCAGTACTTC. The V call is TRBV12-3 or TRBV12-4, the J call TRBJ2-7; 8 positions match TRBD2. The CDR3 runs to 13 residues. After removal of 8 bases from V and 2 bases from J, the junction contained 5 bases not matched to a gene.